This TCR beta chain is drawn from a study of T cells in localized non-small cell lung cancer. This clone was seen more than once but under ten times. Some clones are missing from TCRdb's copy, which holds only in-frame ones; the method was immunoSEQ multiplex PCR. Among 35,000 to 40,000 clones listed, about 87% were seen once. The V gene's germline CDR1 is KGHSH and CDR2 LQKENI. CDR3 length: 14 amino acids. Trimming pared 4 bases from V and 6 bases from J, leaving 15 bases between. The receptor comes from a woman aged 40 to 75 with stage I lung adenocarcinoma. V gene TRBV18 combines with J gene TRBJ1-1; D might be TRBD1 (6 bases). The sample consisted of peripheral blood, taken before any cancer treatment. CDR3 loop: CASSRRDTDSEAFF. As DNA, the CDR3 is TGTGCCAGCTCACGTCGGGACACGGATTCTGAAGCTTTCTTT.